The 15 T cell receptor beta chains listed next were all sequenced from one sample in a study of blood T cells in healthy people across ages. Alongside a J-beta primer mix, a sample-barcoded 5' primer served in a second PCR lasting about 7 to 11 cycles. TCRdb used MiXCR to reprocess the 5' RACE reads, holding one entry per CDR3 protein. The sample yields hundreds of thousands of distinct CDR3 sequences, around 50% seen once. The specimen sequenced was blood. These receptors came from an older man in good health.

This clonotype was observed a few times. The chain recombines TRBV29-1 with TRBJ2-4; D ambiguous. Germline lookup yields CDR1 SQVTM and CDR2 ANQGSEA. Trimming left V 5 bases short and J 0 bases short, with 8 bases between. The CDR3 has 13 amino acids. CDR3 amino acids: CSVQHLAKNIQYF. The DNA for the CDR3 is TGCAGCGTTCAACATTTAGCCAAAAACATTCAGTACTTC.

The J gene is TRBJ2-1, the V gene TRBV20-1, with 8 nucleotides matching TRBD2. The CDR3 sequence is 14 residues long. V shed 4 bases, J shed 8 bases, and the junction held 10 bases outside the gene matches. Per germline, CDR1 DFQATT and CDR2 SNEGSKA (reference sequence). In DNA form, the CDR3 reads TGCAGTGCTACACCGGGACTAGTAGGTGATGAGCAGTTCTTC. Residues: CSATPGLVGDEQFF.

This clonotype was observed a few times. This rearrangement joins TRBV28 to TRBJ2-5, with 9 bases fitting TRBD1. This CDR3 has 15 residues. With V trimmed by 6 bases and J by 5 bases, 10 bases remained unmatched. Germline V gene lookup returns CDR1 MDHEN and CDR2 SYDVKM. CDR3 in amino acids: CASSHRTGAIETQYF. For the CDR3, the DNA is TGTGCCAGCAGCCACCGGACAGGGGCGATTGAGACCCAGTACTTC.

The table lists this clonotype with a few counts. The CDR3 sequence: CASSATGKGLGEKLFF. CDR3 coding DNA: TGTGCCAGCAGCGCGACAGGGAAGGGTTTGGGTGAAAAACTGTTTTTT. The chain employs TRBV2 and TRBJ1-4; TRBD1 matches at 7 bases. Trimming at V came to 6 bases and at J to 7 bases, leaving 14 bases not matched to a gene. Germline loops: CDR1 SNHLY, CDR2 FYNNEI. The CDR3 extends over 16 amino acids.

The table lists this clonotype with a few counts. The chain carries TRBV7-2 and TRBJ2-3; D is perhaps TRBD2 (5 bases). The CDR3 covers 14 residues. Trimming removed 4 bases from V and 9 bases from J, with 17 bases in between. The germline gives CDR1 SGHTA, CDR2 FQGNSA. CDR3: CASSSPGSSGTQYF. The CDR3, as DNA: TGTGCCAGCAGCTCCCCAGGTTCCTCGGGAACGCAGTATTTT.

V is TRBV28 and J is TRBJ1-6; maybe TRBD1 (6 bases). Trimming cost V 6 bases and J 6 bases, with 18 bases left between them. This CDR3 spans 16 amino acids. CDR1 is MDHEN and CDR2 is SYDVKM in the germline V gene. The CDR3 reads CASSTSYRAGNSPLHF. CDR3 in DNA: TGTGCCAGCAGCACGAGTTACAGGGCGGGTAATTCACCCCTCCACTTT.

The DNA for the CDR3 is TGTGCCAGCAGCGATACAGGGGCAATGAACACTGAAGCTTTCTTT. Translation: CASSDTGAMNTEAFF. This chain uses TRBV7-9 with TRBJ1-1; 7 positions agree with TRBD1. The germline V gene encodes CDR1 SEHNR and CDR2 FQNEAQ (reference sequence). The CDR3 covers 15 residues. Trimming removed 5 bases from V and 0 bases from J; junction bases left unmatched: 6.

In the case of this clonotype: A read error is possible here, since a much larger clone lies one base away. The chain combines TRBV5-1 with TRBJ2-1, with D uncertain. CDR3 size: 14 residues. Germline V gives CDR1 SGHRS, CDR2 YFSETQ. This CDR3 reads CASSSSTPNNGQFF. The DNA for the CDR3 is TGCGCCAGCAGCTCGTCGACACCGAACAATGGGCAGTTCTTC.

CDR3 bases: TGCAGCGTCGGACAGGGGCTTACCTACGAGCAGTACTTC. It translates to CSVGQGLTYEQYF. The chain uses TRBV29-1 and TRBJ2-7, with 9 bases lining up with TRBD1. The CDR3 contains 13 residues. Germline lookup yields CDR1 SQVTM and CDR2 ANQGSEA. J lost 2 bases, V lost 6 bases, and 5 bases had no gene match.

A remark on this clonotype: One end of the junction varies from germline; a read error may be responsible. The V call is TRBV7-2, the J call TRBJ2-5; TRBD2 might be the D (5 bases). The tail of the sequence fits TRBJ2-7 better, so the J call may be wrong. Germline lookup yields CDR1 SGHTA and CDR2 FQGNSA. CDR3 size: 13 residues. Here the CDR3 DNA reads TGTGCCGGCAGCTTAGCGCGAGAGAACGAGCAGTACTTC. This sequence encodes CAGSLARENEQYF.

The chain links TRBV27 to TRBJ2-3; 10 bases fit TRBD2. Germline-derived CDR1 and CDR2 are MNHEY and SMNVEV (reference sequence). The CDR3 is 17 residues long. V lost 5 bases, J lost 2 bases, and 10 bases stayed unmatched. CDR3: CASSPKIAGGITDTQYF. The CDR3 DNA is TGTGCCAGCAGTCCAAAGATAGCGGGAGGCATCACAGATACGCAGTATTTT.

The sample holds a few counts of this clonotype. At one end the junction does not follow the germline gene, possibly because of a read error. The rearrangement links TRBV5-4 to TRBJ2-7; 7 nucleotides match TRBD1. Germline V gene lookup returns CDR1 SGHNT and CDR2 YYREEE (reference sequence). The CDR3 is 15 residues long. CDR3 DNA: TGTGCCGGCAGCTTGGCCGGGACAGATTCCTACGAGCAGTACTTC. It translates to CAGSLAGTDSYEQYF.

This chain uses TRBV3-1 with TRBJ2-5; 10 bases match TRBD2. The J call is in doubt because the DNA end fits TRBJ2-7 better. Germline V lookup: CDR1 LGHDT, CDR2 YNNKEL (reference sequence). The CDR3 runs 15 residues. The CDR3 bases are TGTGCCAGCAGCCAATCTGCTAGCGGGAGAAGCGAGCAGTACTTC. This gives the protein CASSQSASGRSEQYF.

The chain combines TRBV4-2 with TRBJ1-2, with 9 bases aligning to TRBD1. The CDR3 consists of 16 residues. CDR1 LGHNA and CDR2 YNFKEQ come from the germline V gene. V gave up 1 base and J gave up 3 bases; unmatched junction bases: 6. CDR3 in DNA: TGTGCCAGCAGCCAAGCCCAGGGACAGGGAGACTATGGCTACACCTTC. Translated: CASSQAQGQGDYGYTF.

This clonotype showed up many times. This chain uses TRBV29-1 with TRBJ2-7, with D possibly matching TRBD1 (7 bases). Germline V gene sequence: CDR1 SQVTM, CDR2 ANQGSEA. With 3 bases removed from V and 4 bases from J, the gap between germline ends came to 13 bases. The CDR3 spans 13 residues. The CDR3 region has the DNA TGCAGCGTTGAGGAGGGGGCAACTTACGAGCAGTACTTC. Its protein product is CSVEEGATYEQYF.